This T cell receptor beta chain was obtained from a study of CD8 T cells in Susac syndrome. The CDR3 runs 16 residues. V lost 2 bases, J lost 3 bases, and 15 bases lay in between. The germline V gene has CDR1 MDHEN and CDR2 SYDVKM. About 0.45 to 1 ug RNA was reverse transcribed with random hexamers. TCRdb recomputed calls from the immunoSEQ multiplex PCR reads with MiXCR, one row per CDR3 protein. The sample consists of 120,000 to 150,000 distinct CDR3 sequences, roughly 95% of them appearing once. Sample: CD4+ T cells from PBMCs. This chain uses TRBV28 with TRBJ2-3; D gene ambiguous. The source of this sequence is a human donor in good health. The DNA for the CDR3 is TGTGCCAGCAGTTTAAGCGACTCCGGTGAGACAGATACGCAGTATTTT. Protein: CASSLSDSGETDTQYF.